Listed below are T cell receptor beta chains from one sample, sequenced in a study of human T cells and chemical hapten exposure. TCRdb re-called the RACE reads with MiXCR, one entry per CDR3 protein. The table includes 150,000 to 200,000 distinct CDR3 sequences, around 24% detected once. The source was whole blood, collected in connection with sensitization to the hapten diphenylcyclopropenone (DPC). These receptors were collected from a woman between 45 and 60 years old with alopecia areata. Some clones in this sample may be carry-over from other donors' samples. Each CDR3 is given with its conserved first and last residue.

J | V | CDR3
TRBJ2-5 | TRBV12-3/TRBV12-4 | CASSPTGLGGETQYF
TRBJ1-1 | TRBV2 | CARERRAGNTEAFF
TRBJ2-1 | TRBV5-1 | CASSASNEQFF
TRBJ1-4 | TRBV30 | CAWSVEGAASQKLFF
TRBJ2-2 | TRBV20-1 | CSARSWRGSTGELFF
TRBJ2-5 | TRBV7-2 | CASSLMTSGYQETQYF
TRBJ2-3 | TRBV7-9 | CASSSRTGSSTDTQYF
TRBJ1-5 | TRBV3-1 | CASSQATGNQPQHF
TRBJ2-7 | TRBV7-3 | CASSPNGGSYEQYF
TRBJ2-5 | TRBV4-1 | CASSQAGSETQYF
TRBJ1-4 | TRBV5-5 | CASSPPGIENEKLFF
TRBJ2-2 | TRBV20-1 | CSATDRRNTGELFF
TRBJ2-1 | TRBV9 | CASSVVQNHNEQFF
TRBJ2-5 | TRBV20-1 | CSATASDRVGETQYF
TRBJ2-5 | TRBV20-1 | CSASTPPWGLASTYKETQYF
TRBJ2-3 | TRBV18 | CASSRRDQRTDTQYF
TRBJ1-4 | TRBV20-1 | CSAEDRGVTFF
TRBJ2-3 | TRBV12-3/TRBV12-4 | CASSLSGTRHADTQYF
TRBJ2-1 | TRBV7-9 | CASSLWPGLSVGRTYNEQFF
TRBJ1-6 | TRBV7-2 | CASRTQASSYNSPLHF
TRBJ1-6 | TRBV11-2 | CASSLNAALSPLHF
TRBJ2-3 | TRBV6-2/TRBV6-3 | CASSTGGPPLDTQYF
TRBJ2-3 | TRBV2 | CASRNDREDTQYF
TRBJ2-1 | TRBV12-3/TRBV12-4 | CATGTSGYNEQFF
TRBJ2-1 | TRBV29-1 | CSVGTGDPYNEQFF
TRBJ1-2 | TRBV12-3/TRBV12-4 | CASSSEKGYGYTF
TRBJ2-3 | TRBV6-1 | CASSENPTSGSDTQYF
TRBJ2-7 | TRBV28 | CASSSPGSRNEQYF
TRBJ2-1 | TRBV5-1 | CASSWELGLYNEQFF
TRBJ1-1 | TRBV5-1 | CASRATGFITLGTEAFF
TRBJ2-7 | TRBV12-3/TRBV12-4 | CASSMTSGPYEQYF
TRBJ2-7 | TRBV27 | CASSSGLAYFREQYF